Presented here are 24 T cell receptor beta chains from one specimen sequenced in a study of control samples from healthy donors and cancer patients. Using immunoSEQ multiplex PCR, the repertoire was profiled, and TCRdb retains in-frame clones only, with some absent. The data show 120,000 or so clones, roughly 90% seen once. Material: blood. The receptor set was obtained from a man in his fifties in good health.

The V gene is TRBV10-3, the J gene TRBJ1-2; 9 bases are shared with TRBD1. This CDR3 region has 14 residues. The V segment lost 6 bases and the J segment 3 bases; nucleotides outside the gene matches: 5. Germline V gives CDR1 ENHRY, CDR2 SYGVKD. The CDR3 nucleotides are TGTGCCATCAGCCGGACAGGGGTTGACTATGGCTACACCTTC. This gives the protein CAISRTGVDYGYTF.

This clone was seen only a few times. The chain has TRBV4-3 and TRBJ1-6; D is unresolved. The CDR3 sequence is 13 residues long. The germline gives CDR1 LGHNA, CDR2 YSLEER. Trimming stripped 0 bases from V and 10 bases from J, with 7 bases between. CDR3 DNA sequence: TGCGCCAGCAGCCAAGAACGGAGGTCACCCCTCCACTTT. Protein product: CASSQERRSPLHF.

This clone was counted a few times. The J gene is TRBJ2-6, the V gene TRBV2; 9 nucleotides agree with TRBD1. The CDR3 is made up of 14 amino acids. After removal of 5 bases from V and 9 bases from J, the junction contained 5 bases not matched to a gene. Germline CDR1 SNHLY, CDR2 FYNNEI. The CDR3 spells CASSRTGVDNVLTF. The CDR3 DNA is TGTGCCAGCAGTCGGACAGGGGTCGACAACGTCCTGACTTTC. Full variable domain (outside the CDR3, taken from reference TRBV2 and TRBJ2-6): EPEVTQTPSHQVTQMGQEVILRCVPISNHLYFYWYRQILGQKVEFLVSFYNNEISEKSEIFDDQFSVERPDGSNFTLKIRSTKLEDSAMYFCASSRTGVDNVLTFGAGSRLTVL.

V gene TRBV18 combines with J gene TRBJ2-7, with no clear D. Trimming shortened V by 0 bases and J by 0 bases, and 9 bases separated the two germline ends. CDR1 and CDR2 from the germline V gene are KGHSH and LQKENI. This CDR3 spans 15 amino acids. CDR3 amino acids: CASSPPLVPSYEQYF. The CDR3 DNA follows: TGTGCCAGCTCACCACCCTTGGTGCCCTCCTACGAGCAGTACTTC.

The chain combines TRBV10-3 with TRBJ1-2, with D perhaps matching TRBD1 (5 bases). V lost 6 bases, J lost 4 bases, and 18 bases lay in between. The CDR3 loop spans 15 amino acids. From germline, CDR1 is ENHRY and CDR2 SYGVKD. Written as DNA, the CDR3 is TGTGCCATCAGCGGGCAGGGATCGGTGGGCTATGGCTACACCTTC. It codes for CAISGQGSVGYGYTF.

The V call is TRBV29-1, the J call TRBJ2-7, with TRBD2 as a possible D gene (6 bases). The V gene lost 2 bases and the J gene lost 2 bases, with 13 bases spanning the gap. This CDR3 spans 14 amino acids. Germline V gives CDR1 SQVTM, CDR2 ANQGSEA. CDR3 coding DNA: TGCAGCGTTGAATCCGGGGGACTTACCTACGAGCAGTACTTC. It translates to CSVESGGLTYEQYF.

The CDR3 reads CATSDSGARETQYF. The CDR3 DNA is TGTGCCACCAGTGATTCCGGGGCTCGGGAGACCCAGTACTTC. V gene TRBV24-1 combines with J gene TRBJ2-5, with D possibly called TRBD1 or TRBD2 (5 bases each). Trimming pared 2 bases from V and 5 bases from J, leaving 11 bases between. CDR1 KGHDR and CDR2 SFDVKD come from the germline V gene. The CDR3 contains 14 residues.

The chain uses TRBV27 and TRBJ1-5; D gene uncertain. The length of the CDR3 is 17 residues. CDR1 and CDR2 from the germline V gene are MNHEY and SMNVEV (reference sequence). The V end was cut by 5 bases, the J end by 0 bases, with 17 bases between. The CDR3 region has the DNA TGTGCCAGCAGTCCTTCTCCACCCGGTTATAGCAATCAGCCCCAGCATTTT. As protein: CASSPSPPGYSNQPQHF.

This clone has only a few counts. The chain links TRBV30 to TRBJ1-6, with D perhaps TRBD1 (5 bases). This CDR3 spans 13 amino acids. Trimming took off 8 bases at V and 6 bases at J, with 14 bases between the two ends. The V gene's germline CDR1 is GTSNPN and CDR2 SVGIG (reference sequence). Written as DNA, the CDR3 is TGTGCCGGGGGACGGTACCTTAATTCACCCCTCCACTTT. This sequence encodes CAGGRYLNSPLHF.

The V call is TRBV4-3, the J call TRBJ1-1; D is perhaps TRBD1 (6 bases). The germline gives CDR1 LGHNA, CDR2 YSLEER. Trimming took 0 bases from V and 3 from J, leaving 11 bases between them. This CDR3 has 15 amino acids. The CDR3 is CASSQDRGGYTEAFF. The CDR3 coding sequence is TGCGCCAGCAGCCAAGATAGGGGGGGGTACACTGAAGCTTTCTTT.

The genes are TRBV25-1 and TRBJ1-2; 10 bases agree with TRBD1. The V and J ends lost 6 bases and 8 bases, in that order; junction bases with no gene match: 9. The CDR3 is 14 amino acids. The germline V gene has CDR1 MGHDK and CDR2 SYGVNS. The CDR3 loop is CASSPGTGARGYTF. For the CDR3, the DNA is TGTGCCAGCAGCCCCGGGACAGGGGCCCGAGGCTACACCTTC.

This rearrangement joins TRBV5-1 to TRBJ2-1, with no clear D. CDR3 length equals 13 residues. The germline gives CDR1 SGHRS, CDR2 YFSETQ. V was clipped by 0 bases and J by 4 bases, with 5 bases between them. This CDR3 reads CASSLGPYNEQFF. DNA for the CDR3: TGCGCCAGCAGCTTGGGTCCATACAATGAGCAGTTCTTC. Full variable domain (remainder filled in from reference TRBV5-1 and TRBJ2-1): KAGVTQTPRYLIKTRGQQVTLSCSPISGHRSVSWYQQTPGQGLQFLFEYFSETQRNKGNFPGRFSGRQFSNSRSEMNVSTLELGDSALYLCASSLGPYNEQFFGPGTRLTVL.

V and J are TRBV27 and TRBJ1-4; 8 nucleotides match TRBD1. In germline, CDR1 is MNHEY, CDR2 SMNVEV (reference sequence). The J segment lost 3 bases and the V segment lost 2 bases, leaving 14 bases of the junction unmatched. The CDR3 sequence is 19 residues long. The DNA of the CDR3 is TGTGCCAGCAGTTTAAGGCCCGGACAGGGAAGGGGGGCTAATGAAAAACTGTTTTTT. It yields the protein CASSLRPGQGRGANEKLFF.

The rearrangement joins TRBV3-1 (or the pseudogene TRBV3-2) to TRBJ1-6; no clear D gene. CDR3 length: 16 amino acids. Germline values: CDR1 LGHDT, CDR2 YNNKEL (reference sequence). Between the trimmed V and J ends, which lost 1 base and 8 bases, there was a span of 15 bases. The CDR3, as DNA: TGTGCCAGCAGCCAAGCTGGCGGATGGGGTTATTCACCCCTCCACTTT. It yields the protein CASSQAGGWGYSPLHF.

The chain employs TRBV9 and TRBJ2-1, with 9 bases fitting TRBD2. The V gene's germline CDR1 is SGDLS and CDR2 YYNGEE. The CDR3 contains 15 residues. The V and J ends lost 4 bases and 0 bases, in that order; junction bases with no gene match: 2. The DNA for the CDR3 is TGTGCCAGCAGCACGACTAGCGGCTCCTACAATGAGCAGTTCTTC. Protein product: CASSTTSGSYNEQFF.

The gene calls are TRBV5-1 and TRBJ1-6, with D possibly TRBD1 on 6 matching bases. Trimming removed 6 bases from V and 9 bases from J, with 19 bases in between. There are 15 residues in the CDR3. Germline lookup yields CDR1 SGHRS and CDR2 YFSETQ. In DNA form, the CDR3 reads TGCGCCAGCAAGCTGGAACAGGGACCAGGTTCACCCCTCCACTTT. This sequence encodes CASKLEQGPGSPLHF. Filled out from reference TRBV5-1 and TRBJ1-6, the complete variable domain reads KAGVTQTPRYLIKTRGQQVTLSCSPISGHRSVSWYQQTPGQGLQFLFEYFSETQRNKGNFPGRFSGRQFSNSRSEMNVSTLELGDSALYLCASKLEQGPGSPLHFGNGTRLTVT.

This chain joins TRBV29-1 and TRBJ1-1, with 7 bases matching TRBD1. Germline V gene sequence: CDR1 SQVTM, CDR2 ANQGSEA. J was trimmed by 1 base and V by 5 bases; bases with no gene match: 4. This CDR3 is 13 amino acids long. The CDR3: CSVMRGQNTEAFF. The CDR3 DNA follows: TGCAGCGTTATGAGGGGGCAGAACACTGAAGCTTTCTTT.

The rearrangement uses TRBV9 and TRBJ2-3; TRBD2 might be the D (5 bases). CDR1 is SGDLS, CDR2 YYNGEE, per germline. V was clipped by 0 bases and J by 0 bases, with 5 bases between them. This CDR3 has 14 residues. The CDR3 spells CASSVGESTDTQYF. CDR3 DNA sequence: TGTGCCAGCAGCGTAGGGGAGAGCACAGATACGCAGTATTTT.

The chain couples TRBV6-6 to TRBJ2-7; TRBD1 agrees at 9 bases. Unmatched junction bases numbered 17, after V lost 10 bases and J lost 7 bases. The CDR3 loop spans 15 amino acids. Germline V gene data show CDR1 as MNHNY and CDR2 as SVGAGI (reference sequence). In nucleotides, the CDR3 is TGTGCCACTTTGAAAGGGGACAGGGCTCGTGGTGAGCAGTACTTC. Translating gives CATLKGDRARGEQYF.

The CDR3 DNA sequence: TGCAGTGCTAGTAGCTACAGGGGCTTCGAACAGCCCCAGCATTTT. Protein sequence: CSASSYRGFEQPQHF. The V and J genes are TRBV20-1 and TRBJ1-5; TRBD1 agrees at 7 bases. The CDR3 has 15 amino acids. With V trimmed by 3 bases and J by 7 bases, 12 bases remained unmatched. Germline V gives CDR1 DFQATT, CDR2 SNEGSKA (reference sequence).

The chain links TRBV19 to TRBJ1-1; D is perhaps TRBD1 (5 bases). Trimming left V 2 bases short and J 1 base short, with 14 bases between. This CDR3 has 16 amino acids. Germline loops: CDR1 LNHDA, CDR2 SQIVND (reference sequence). The CDR3 here is CASSILPRVRNTEAFF. The CDR3, as DNA: TGTGCCAGTAGTATACTTCCCAGGGTCAGGAACACTGAAGCTTTCTTT.

In DNA, the CDR3 is TGTGCCAGCAGCCAAGATCGGGGAATTGGCTACACCTTC. Encoded protein: CASSQDRGIGYTF. The chain uses TRBV4-2 and TRBJ1-2, with no clear D. Per the germline V gene, CDR1 is LGHNA and CDR2 is YNFKEQ. Trimming stripped 0 bases from V and 7 bases from J, with 9 bases between. The CDR3 is 13 residues long.

This chain links TRBV3-1 (or the pseudogene TRBV3-2) with TRBJ2-7; 8 nucleotides align to TRBD1. Germline V lookup: CDR1 LGHDT, CDR2 YNNKEL (reference sequence). Germline trimming cut 4 bases from V and 3 bases from J; bases unmatched to any gene: 8. This CDR3 region has 15 residues. The CDR3 DNA follows: TGTGCCAGCAGCCTTTACTCCGGGACAGGCTACGAGCAGTACTTC. Its protein product is CASSLYSGTGYEQYF.

This rearrangement joins TRBV19 to TRBJ1-2; D is unresolved. The CDR3 is made up of 15 amino acids. Trimming cost V 7 bases and J 0 bases, with 15 bases left between them. Germline-derived CDR1 and CDR2 are LNHDA and SQIVND (reference sequence). CDR3 DNA: TGTGCCAGTACGTTACAGATCGCAGCTAACTATGGCTACACCTTC. Its translation is CASTLQIAANYGYTF.